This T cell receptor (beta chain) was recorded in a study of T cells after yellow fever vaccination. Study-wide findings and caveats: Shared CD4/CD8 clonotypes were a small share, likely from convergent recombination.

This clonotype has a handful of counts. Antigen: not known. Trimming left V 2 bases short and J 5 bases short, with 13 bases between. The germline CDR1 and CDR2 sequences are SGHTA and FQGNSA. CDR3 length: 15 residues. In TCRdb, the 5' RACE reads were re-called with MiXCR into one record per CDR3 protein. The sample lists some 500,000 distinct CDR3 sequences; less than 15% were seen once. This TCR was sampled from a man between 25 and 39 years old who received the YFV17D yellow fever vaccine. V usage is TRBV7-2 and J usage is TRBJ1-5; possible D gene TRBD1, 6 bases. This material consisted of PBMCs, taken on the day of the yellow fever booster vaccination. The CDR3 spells CASSLLEGGDQPQHF. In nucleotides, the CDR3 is TGTGCCAGCAGCTTACTGGAGGGGGGTGATCAGCCCCAGCATTTT.